The T cell receptor beta chain described here comes from a study of shared clonotypes between healthy human individuals. General study findings and limits: Clonotypes shared by all four sorted-subset donors had higher generation probabilities than non-shared clonotypes.

This CDR3 has 15 amino acids. The V end was cut by 4 bases, the J end by 5 bases, with 15 bases between. Looked up from germline, CDR1 is SGHRS and CDR2 is YFSETQ. Study processing details: ImmunoSEQ sequences covered only the junction and lacked quality scores; filtering therefore differed. Profiled with immunoSEQ multiplex PCR; TCRdb holds only in-frame clones, not every one. V and J calls and clone size are copied from that table; D and trimming were computed from the DNA. Among over a million clones, approximately 98.5% were seen once, and the ten largest hold around 0.33%. In regard to this clone: The antigen is undetermined.

The specimen sequenced was naive CD4+ T cells sorted from blood. Subset denoted: CD45RA+ positively selected. The V gene is TRBV5-1, the J gene TRBJ1-4; D is unresolved. The sequence came from a man aged 30-40 years in good health. The CDR3 nucleotides are TGCGCCAGCAGCGGAATCGGACGAGAAAATGAAAAACTGTTTTTT. It translates to CASSGIGRENEKLFF.